The 27 T cell receptor beta chains given below trace back to one sample, sequenced in a study of PD-L1 blockade in urothelial cancer. Time point in this sample: pretreatment peripheral blood. Method: immunoSEQ multiplex PCR; TCRdb's copy keeps in-frame clones and lacks some. The sample has more than 90,000 clones; around 90% are singletons. The material was PBMCs, obtained around atezolizumab (anti-PD-L1) treatment. Receptors were obtained from a man in his 60s with urothelial cancer.

The chain joins TRBV5-4 to TRBJ1-1; D unclear. The CDR3 is 15 residues long. Germline values: CDR1 SGHNT, CDR2 YYREEE (reference sequence). The germline V and J ends were trimmed by 0 bases and 6 bases, with 15 bases remaining between them. The CDR3 reads CASSLDSLTAAEAFF. The CDR3 DNA reads as TGTGCCAGCAGCTTGGACAGTCTAACGGCCGCTGAAGCTTTCTTT. The full variable domain, rest sourced from reference TRBV5-4 and TRBJ1-1, is ETGVTQSPTHLIKTRGQQVTLRCSSQSGHNTVSWYQQALGQGPQFIFQYYREEENGRGNFPPRFSGLQFPNYSSELNVNALELDDSALYLCASSLDSLTAAEAFFGQGTRLTVV.

The chain links TRBV7-3 to TRBJ2-2, with D possibly TRBD1 on 5 matching bases. Germline CDR1 is SGHTA and CDR2 is FQGTGA. There are 15 residues in the CDR3. With 6 bases removed from V and 5 bases from J, the gap between germline ends came to 16 bases. The CDR3 reads CASSEQARETGELFF. The CDR3 coding sequence is TGTGCCAGCAGTGAACAGGCCCGTGAGACCGGGGAGCTGTTTTTT.

This chain uses TRBV5-4 with TRBJ1-1; 8 positions match TRBD1. Germline V gene sequence: CDR1 SGHNT, CDR2 YYREEE (reference sequence). V lost 4 bases and J lost 7; bases outside the gene matches: 12. The CDR3 length is 15 residues. The CDR3 DNA reads TGTGCCAGCAGCGTAAGCTCAGGGGGCTCTTTTGAAGCTTTCTTT. Translated: CASSVSSGGSFEAFF.

The J gene is TRBJ2-2, the V gene TRBV2, with TRBD1 matching over 9 bases. The V gene's germline CDR1 is SNHLY and CDR2 FYNNEI. V shed 5 bases, J shed 4 bases, and the junction held 5 bases outside the gene matches. The CDR3 contains 15 residues. The CDR3 DNA follows: TGTGCCAGCAGTTATGACAGGGGGTCCACCGGGGAGCTGTTTTTT. It specifies CASSYDRGSTGELFF.

The chain links TRBV18 to TRBJ2-3; possible D gene TRBD1, 6 bases. Per the germline V gene, CDR1 is KGHSH and CDR2 is LQKENI. The CDR3 is made up of 14 amino acids. Deletions cut 3 bases from V and 5 bases from J, with 12 bases between. DNA of the CDR3: TGTGCCAGCTCACCGGCCATACAGGGAGATACGCAGTATTTT. Protein product: CASSPAIQGDTQYF.

This rearrangement joins TRBV4-2 to TRBJ1-6, with 10 bases identical to TRBD1. Germline CDR1 is LGHNA and CDR2 is YNFKEQ. The CDR3 contains 15 residues. The J segment lost 8 bases and the V segment lost 3 bases, leaving 4 bases of the junction unmatched. The chain's CDR3 is CASSQTTGGYSPLHF. CDR3 nucleotides: TGTGCCAGCAGCCAGACGACAGGGGGCTATTCACCCCTCCACTTT.

This clone was recorded only once. The V gene is TRBV7-9, the J gene TRBJ2-2; 7 bases agree with TRBD1. The CDR3 consists of 16 residues. The J segment lost 2 bases and the V segment lost 5 bases, leaving 8 bases of the junction unmatched. Germline assignment: CDR1 SEHNR and CDR2 FQNEAQ (reference sequence). As DNA, the CDR3 is TGTGCCAGCAGCAACAGGGGTCACGGTAACACCGGGGAGCTGTTTTTT. It encodes CASSNRGHGNTGELFF. Supplemented by reference TRBV7-9 and TRBJ2-2, the full variable domain reads DTGVSQNPRHKITKRGQNVTFRCDPISEHNRLYWYRQTLGQGPEFLTYFQNEAQLEKSRLLSDRFSAERPKGSFSTLEIQRTEQGDSAMYLCASSNRGHGNTGELFFGEGSRLTVL.

The gene calls are TRBV5-5 and TRBJ2-2, with 8 bases fitting TRBD1. The CDR3 sequence is 15 residues long. Trimming at V came to 2 bases and at J to 7 bases, leaving 7 bases not matched to a gene. CDR1 is SGHKS, CDR2 YYEKEE, per germline (reference sequence). In DNA form, the CDR3 reads TGTGCCAGCAGCTTTCTTAGACAGGGGTACGGGGAGCTGTTTTTT. This codes for CASSFLRQGYGELFF. The full variable domain, in which reference TRBV5-5 and TRBJ2-2 provide the parts outside the CDR3, is DAGVTQSPTHLIKTRGQQVTLRCSPISGHKSVSWYQQVLGQGPQFIFQYYEKEERGRGNFPDRFSARQFPNYSSELNVNALLLGDSALYLCASSFLRQGYGELFFGEGSRLTVL.

As DNA, the CDR3 is TGCGCCAGCAGCCGGACAGCGGGGGGCCACACAGATACGCAGTATTTT. It codes for CASSRTAGGHTDTQYF. The J gene is TRBJ2-3, the V gene TRBV4-3, with TRBD2 matching 9 bases. The CDR3 has 16 amino acids. From germline, CDR1 is LGHNA and CDR2 YSLEER. V lost 4 bases, J lost 2 bases, and 7 bases stayed unmatched.

The table lists this clone with a few counts. The chain combines TRBV15 with TRBJ1-6; D uncertain. Germline CDR1 and CDR2: LNHNV and YYDKDF (reference sequence). The CDR3 contains 16 residues. Trimming shortened V by 0 bases and J by 6 bases, and 12 bases separated the two germline ends. The CDR3 bases are TGTGCCACCAGCAGAGAGACACAGTCCATTAATTCACCCCTCCACTTT. Translated: CATSRETQSINSPLHF.

This sequence joins TRBV18 and TRBJ1-1; no definite D call. The V gene's germline CDR1 is KGHSH and CDR2 LQKENI. CDR3 size: 14 residues. Trimming took off 3 bases at V and 0 bases at J, with 8 bases between the two ends. The CDR3 loop reads CASSPYSLNTEAFF. The CDR3 DNA follows: TGTGCCAGCTCACCGTATAGCCTGAACACTGAAGCTTTCTTT.

This clone came up once. The chain has TRBV15 and TRBJ2-5, with D hard to call. Germline CDR1 reads LNHNV; CDR2 reads YYDKDF (reference sequence). Trimming shortened V by 1 base and J by 0 bases, and 6 bases separated the two germline ends. This CDR3 spans 14 amino acids. CDR3 loop: CATSRGRYQETQYF. CDR3 bases: TGTGCCACCAGCAGAGGCAGGTACCAAGAGACCCAGTACTTC.

This chain links TRBV5-5 with TRBJ1-5; TRBD1 might be the D (5 bases). CDR1 and CDR2 (germline): SGHKS, YYEKEE (reference sequence). This CDR3 contains 16 residues. The ends were cut back, 1 base at V and 0 bases at J, with 11 bases in the middle. The CDR3 nucleotides read TGTGCCAGCAGCTTGACCGGGGGGGATAGCAATCAGCCCCAGCATTTT. Amino acid sequence: CASSLTGGDSNQPQHF.

This clone was seen once. The rearrangement joins TRBV5-1 to TRBJ2-3, with TRBD1 matching 7 bases. Germline loops: CDR1 SGHRS, CDR2 YFSETQ. CDR3 length: 14 amino acids. Trimming at V came to 3 bases and at J to 2 bases, leaving 3 bases not matched to a gene. This CDR3 reads CASSSGQYTDTQYF. CDR3 DNA: TGCGCCAGCAGCTCGGGACAGTACACAGATACGCAGTATTTT.

The chain uses TRBV6-5 and TRBJ2-7; D perhaps matches TRBD2 (6 bases). V lost 0 bases and J 0 bases, leaving 12 bases between the germline ends. From germline, CDR1 is MNHEY and CDR2 SVGAGI. This CDR3 spans 16 amino acids. Written as DNA, the CDR3 is TGTGCCAGCAGTTACTCTAGCGGAGAATACTCCTACGAGCAGTACTTC. It specifies CASSYSSGEYSYEQYF.

The V and J genes are TRBV6-5 and TRBJ2-5; 7 nucleotides align to TRBD2. Germline V lookup: CDR1 MNHEY, CDR2 SVGAGI. The CDR3 sequence is 13 residues long. The trim removed 5 bases at V and 4 bases at J, leaving 4 bases unmatched. The DNA for the CDR3 is TGTGCCAGCAGTCCCGGGGGGAGAGAGACCCAGTACTTC. Amino acids: CASSPGGRETQYF.

The chain uses TRBV11-2 and TRBJ2-6, with 7 positions matching TRBD1. The trim removed 0 bases at V and 0 bases at J, leaving 5 bases unmatched. This CDR3 region has 18 residues. CDR1 is SGHAT, CDR2 FQNNGV, per germline. The CDR3: CASSLEGTAFSGANVLTF. Here the CDR3 DNA reads TGTGCCAGCAGCTTAGAGGGGACAGCCTTCTCTGGGGCCAACGTCCTGACTTTC. The full variable domain, with the rest looked up from reference TRBV11-2 and TRBJ2-6, is EAGVAQSPRYKIIEKRQSVAFWCNPISGHATLYWYQQILGQGPKLLIQFQNNGVVDDSQLPKDRFSAERLKGVDSTLKIQPAKLEDSAVYLCASSLEGTAFSGANVLTFGAGSRLTVL.

The V and J genes are TRBV5-1 and TRBJ1-4; no reliable D call. The CDR3 contains 15 residues. CDR1 SGHRS and CDR2 YFSETQ come from the germline V gene. V was pared by 2 bases and J by 2 bases, with 10 bases between. The CDR3 here is CASSFEFMTNEKLFF. Here the CDR3 DNA reads TGCGCCAGCAGCTTTGAGTTTATGACTAATGAAAAACTGTTTTTT.

This chain uses TRBV30 with TRBJ1-3; D might be TRBD1 (5 bases). The length of the CDR3 is 13 residues. CDR1 is GTSNPN and CDR2 is SVGIG in the germline V gene (reference sequence). The V end was cut by 1 base, the J end by 4 bases, with 8 bases between. In DNA, the CDR3 is TGTGCCTGGAGTGCGGGGGTCGGAAACACCATATATTTT. Protein product: CAWSAGVGNTIYF.

The genes are TRBV6-5 and TRBJ1-2, with D unresolved. The CDR3 is 15 residues long. V was clipped by 5 bases and J by 4 bases, with 17 bases between them. Germline V gene sequence: CDR1 MNHEY, CDR2 SVGAGI. The CDR3, as DNA: TGTGCCAGCAGTCCCGGGATGTCGATATCCTATGGCTACACCTTC. Translated, it gives CASSPGMSISYGYTF.

J is TRBJ2-5 and V is TRBV4-3, with 12 bases matching TRBD2. With 4 bases clipped from V and 1 base from J, the junction kept 10 bases outside the gene matches. The germline V gene has CDR1 LGHNA and CDR2 YSLEER. The CDR3 spans 18 residues. The CDR3 DNA reads as TGCGCCAGCAGCCCAGAGACTAGCGGGGGAACGGTCCAAGAGACCCAGTACTTC. Its protein is CASSPETSGGTVQETQYF.

This chain links TRBV29-1 with TRBJ2-2; 7 bases are a match to TRBD2. The CDR3 runs 14 residues. The J segment lost 1 base and the V segment lost 3 bases, leaving 2 bases of the junction unmatched. Germline lookup yields CDR1 SQVTM and CDR2 ANQGSEA. The CDR3 reads CSVDLAVNTGELFF. CDR3 nucleotides: TGCAGCGTTGATCTAGCGGTGAACACCGGGGAGCTGTTTTTT.

There are a few counts of this clone. The rearrangement joins TRBV6-6 to TRBJ2-7, with D uncertain. Germline lookup yields CDR1 MNHNY and CDR2 SVGAGI (reference sequence). The CDR3 loop spans 14 amino acids. V dropped 2 bases and J dropped 1 base, with 9 bases sitting between them. The CDR3: CASSYEQASYEQYF. Here the CDR3 DNA reads TGTGCCAGCAGTTACGAGCAGGCATCCTACGAGCAGTACTTC.

The V gene is TRBV5-1, the J gene TRBJ2-6; 12 bases are a match to TRBD2. The CDR3 contains 19 residues. Germline V gene data show CDR1 as SGHRS and CDR2 as YFSETQ. The V and J ends lost 4 bases and 0 bases, in that order; junction bases with no gene match: 8. CDR3 in DNA: TGCGCCAGCAGCGTTCTGGGACTAGCGGGTTTCTCTGGGGCCAACGTCCTGACTTTC. As protein: CASSVLGLAGFSGANVLTF.

The V gene is TRBV11-3, the J gene TRBJ1-3, with unresolved D. The CDR3 contains 14 residues. The V gene's germline CDR1 is SGHNT and CDR2 YENEEA. Trimming left V 4 bases short and J 0 bases short, with 7 bases between. CDR3 DNA: TGTGCCAGCAGCTCACTTATCTCTGGAAACACCATATATTTT. Its protein is CASSSLISGNTIYF.

The count of this clone is one. This chain connects TRBV7-2 to TRBJ2-1; TRBD2 is a possible D gene (7 bases). V lost 8 bases to trimming and J lost 9 bases, with 23 bases between them. CDR1 SGHTA and CDR2 FQGNSA come from the germline V gene. The CDR3 is 15 residues long. The CDR3 spells CASLGGEGQLGEQFF. The CDR3 bases are TGTGCCAGCCTAGGGGGGGAGGGCCAGTTAGGTGAGCAGTTCTTC.

The chain uses TRBV7-9 and TRBJ1-5; TRBD1 is a possible D gene (5 bases). The V gene lost 4 bases and the J gene lost 8 bases, with 9 bases spanning the gap. The CDR3 contains 12 residues. Germline V CDR1 and CDR2: SEHNR, FQNEAQ (reference sequence). CDR3 sequence (DNA): TGTGCCAGCAGCTCGCAACAGGAGCCCCAGCATTTT. This gives the protein CASSSQQEPQHF. The full variable domain, its missing parts supplied by reference TRBV7-9 and TRBJ1-5, is DTGVSQNPRHKITKRGQNVTFRCDPISEHNRLYWYRQTLGQGPEFLTYFQNEAQLEKSRLLSDRFSAERPKGSFSTLEIQRTEQGDSAMYLCASSSQQEPQHFGDGTRLSIL.